The rows below give T cell receptor beta chains drawn from one sample of a study of blood T cells in healthy people across ages. TCRdb re-called the 5' RACE reads with MiXCR, one entry per CDR3 protein. The sample has about a million distinct CDR3 sequences, around 49% seen once; the top ten hold about an eighth. Sequencing was performed on blood. The receptors here all came from a man between 25 and 39 years old in good health. Both conserved end residues are part of each CDR3.

CDR3aa | j_gene | len | v_gene
CASSLGPGTGGNEQFF | TRBJ2-1 | 16 | TRBV5-1
CASSLRRPETQYF | TRBJ2-5 | 13 | TRBV7-8
CASSLVAGYNEQFF | TRBJ2-1 | 14 | TRBV5-1
CASSQEWDAPLGQYF | TRBJ2-7 | 15 | TRBV4-3
CAIASSYNSPLHF | TRBJ1-6 | 13 | TRBV10-3
CASSSGQGAAKNIQYF | TRBJ2-4 | 16 | TRBV5-1
CASSLVDYNEQFF | TRBJ2-1 | 13 | TRBV7-9
CAISESKGRDEQYF | NA | 14 | TRBV10-3
CASSQSFGGSEYEQYF | TRBJ2-7 | 16 | TRBV16
CASSNREVETQYF | TRBJ2-5 | 13 | TRBV6-5
CASSSSDRGSNQPQHF | TRBJ1-5 | 16 | TRBV7-9
CSLLGPVPYNEQFF | TRBJ2-1 | 14 | TRBV20-1
CSARASLTGSSEQYF | TRBJ2-7 | 15 | TRBV20-1
CASSVGVRGGYNEQYF | TRBJ2-5 | 16 | TRBV9
CASSGGYEQYF | TRBJ2-7 | 11 | TRBV25-1
CASSFTSGSRETQYF | TRBJ2-5 | 15 | TRBV7-2
CASSPRVGKNIQYF | TRBJ2-4 | 14 | TRBV9
CASSYEDRRSDTQYF | TRBJ2-3 | 15 | TRBV6-2/TRBV6-3
CAVRTGTEAFF | TRBJ1-1 | 11 | TRBV3-1
CASSPWTDFNYGYTF | TRBJ1-2 | 15 | TRBV5-1
CSGGVGYEQYF | TRBJ2-7 | 11 | TRBV29-1
CASSPPGSGRTYNEQFF | TRBJ2-1 | 17 | TRBV7-2
CASSFLGMGSYTF | TRBJ1-2 | 13 | TRBV7-2
CACSAIGGSPPHF | TRBJ1-6 | 13 | TRBV28
CASSLTAGGEQQFF | TRBJ2-1 | 14 | TRBV11-2
CASSQDRMETQYF | TRBJ2-5 | 13 | TRBV4-2
CASSQDTGSSYNSPLHF | TRBJ1-6 | 17 | TRBV4-1
CASSQNTLLGEAFF | TRBJ1-1 | 14 | TRBV4-1
CSASSEGYYGYTF | TRBJ1-2 | 13 | TRBV20-1
CASSPASGGAYNEQFF | TRBJ2-1 | 16 | TRBV18
CASSFGTRDTGELFF | TRBJ2-2 | 15 | TRBV6-2/TRBV6-3
CASSQRRGGYEQYF | TRBJ2-7 | 14 | TRBV4-1
CASGLGSTGLNEQYF | TRBJ2-5 | 15 | TRBV12-5
CASSLAGQLRNSPLHF | TRBJ1-6 | 16 | TRBV12-3/TRBV12-4
CSASGKGPDTQYF | TRBJ2-3 | 13 | TRBV20-1
CAISERDGFRTQYF | TRBJ2-3 | 14 | TRBV10-3
CASSSGSINYGYTF | TRBJ1-2 | 14 | TRBV5-1
CASSLRTENPYGYTF | TRBJ1-2 | 15 | TRBV5-1
CASSTRPTSGVRQMQETQYF | TRBJ2-5 | 20 | TRBV5-1
CAISDRDVAQYF | TRBJ2-7 | 12 | TRBV10-3
CSARATVARGSNYGYTF | TRBJ1-2 | 17 | TRBV20-1
CASSLRQGENNEQFF | TRBJ2-1 | 15 | TRBV7-3
CASSPIWAEQYF | TRBJ2-7 | 12 | TRBV28
CASRDSPNTGELFF | TRBJ2-2 | 14 | TRBV12-3/TRBV12-4
CSASQVGNQPQHF | TRBJ1-5 | 13 | TRBV20-1
CSPPPREAYEQYF | TRBJ2-7 | 13 | TRBV20-1
CASSPGQRLAKNIQYF | TRBJ2-4 | 16 | TRBV3-1
CASSEWVTGGSSYNEQFF | TRBJ2-1 | 18 | TRBV25-1
CATSESRTGLRTDTQYF | TRBJ2-3 | 17 | TRBV24-1
CASSVAGTATDTQYF | TRBJ2-3 | 15 | TRBV9
CASRWIGRAEETQYF | TRBJ2-5 | 15 | TRBV6-5
CATSDFSDSYGYTF | TRBJ1-2 | 14 | TRBV24-1
CASSLEPAGRQYF | TRBJ2-3 | 13 | TRBV13
CASSHRRTGSYEQYF | TRBJ2-7 | 15 | TRBV28
CASTHRRAGGWRGEQFF | TRBJ2-1 | 17 | TRBV6-2/TRBV6-3
CASNFQGTDTQYF | TRBJ2-3 | 13 | TRBV6-2/TRBV6-3
CASSPDRASSYNSPLHF | TRBJ1-6 | 17 | TRBV6-2/TRBV6-3